The clone carrying this T cell receptor beta chain was observed many times. Each CDR3 protein is one row after TCRdb ran MiXCR on the 5' RACE reads. The sample includes tens of thousands of distinct CDR3 sequences, around 12% of them seen just once. The entry originates in a study of early T cells in non-severe SARS-CoV-2 infection. There are 15 residues in the CDR3. Germline V gene sequence: CDR1 SQVTM, CDR2 ANQGSEA. The V gene lost 6 bases and the J gene lost 2 bases, with 19 bases spanning the gap. The TCR comes from an adult who was a healthcare worker with PCR-confirmed SARS-CoV-2 infection or an uninfected control (not recorded which). This specimen was whole blood, taken at baseline. The chain combines TRBV29-1 with TRBJ2-5, with a possible D match to TRBD2 (6 bases). The CDR3 spells CSVAGGSGRQETQYF. The DNA for the CDR3 is TGCAGCGTCGCCGGGGGATCTGGGCGGCAAGAGACCCAGTACTTC.